This note documents a single TCR beta chain sequence. This record comes from a study of blood T cells in healthy people across ages. Primers used in a second PCR of roughly 6 to 11 cycles were a sample-barcoded 5' primer and a J-beta primer mix. TCRdb passed the 5' RACE reads through MiXCR, listing each CDR3 protein once. This table has over 950,000 distinct CDR3 sequences, about two fifths appearing once. Sequencing used blood. The receptor was isolated from a young man in good health.

The CDR3 region has the DNA TGTGCCATCAGCGTGGGACAGGGGGTAGGAGATACGCAGTATTTT. This encodes CAISVGQGVGDTQYF. The J gene is TRBJ2-3, the V gene TRBV10-3; TRBD1 matches 11 bases. This CDR3 is built from 15 residues. The V gene's germline CDR1 is ENHRY and CDR2 SYGVKD. Trimming at V came to 6 bases and at J to 5 bases, leaving 7 bases not matched to a gene.